The rows below give T cell receptor beta chains drawn from one sample of a study of T cell responses to AZD1222 COVID-19 vaccine. The data were produced by immunoSEQ multiplex PCR, yet TCRdb's version contains in-frame clones alone and is incomplete. This sample has fewer than 85,000 clones, with 92% found just once. Sequences were derived from peripheral blood, sampled on day 0 of MenACWY control vaccination. These TCRs come from an adult in good health. CDR3s include the opening cysteine and the closing phenylalanine or tryptophan. The order of the fields is D gene, V gene, J gene, CDR3 length, clone size, CDR3 DNA, CDR3 protein. The D gene is left open where the match is weak. Size tells how often a clone was seen (once, few, many) or the class of an expanded clone, and some rows leave it out.

>.|TRBV19|TRBJ1-6|14|.
TGTGCCAGTAATCAGGGGATCTATAATTCACCCCTCCACTTT
CASNQGIYNSPLHF
>.|TRBV7-9|TRBJ1-1|14|.
TGTGCCAGCAGCCGCCACGGTCTGAACACTGAAGCTTTCTTT
CASSRHGLNTEAFF
>.|TRBV3-1/TRBV3-2|TRBJ2-3|16|.
TGTGCCAGCAGCCAAGATCTCCGCGGAGGCACAGATACGCAGTATTTT
CASSQDLRGGTDTQYF
>TRBD1|TRBV30|TRBJ1-6|14|.
TGTGCCTCACGGGACAGTAGTTATAATTCACCCCTCCACTTT
CASRDSSYNSPLHF
>.|TRBV28|TRBJ2-7|14|.
TGTGCCAGCAGGCCGACAGGGACTTCCTACGAGCAGTACTTC
CASRPTGTSYEQYF
>TRBD2|TRBV6-5|TRBJ2-3|16|.
TGTGCCAGCAGTTACTCGACTAGCGGGAGCCCAGATACGCAGTATTTT
CASSYSTSGSPDTQYF
>TRBD1|TRBV2|TRBJ2-5|15|.
TGTGCCAGCAGTAGGCCAGGGGGTAATTCGGAGACCCAGTACTTC
CASSRPGGNSETQYF
>.|TRBV29-1|TRBJ1-4|12|.
TGCAGCGGGACGGGAGAGAAAGAAAAACTGTTTTTT
CSGTGEKEKLFF
>TRBD1|TRBV19|TRBJ2-5|13|.
TGTGCCAGTAGAGGGACAGGGCAAGAGACCCAGTACTTC
CASRGTGQETQYF
>TRBD1|TRBV7-8|TRBJ1-2|13|.
TGTGCCAGCAGCTTAGAGGGGGCGGCCGGCTACACCTTC
CASSLEGAAGYTF
>TRBD1|TRBV18|TRBJ1-1|14|few
TGTGCCAGCTCACCCGGACAGGGCGCCTCTGAAGCTTTCTTT
CASSPGQGASEAFF
>TRBD1|TRBV28|TRBJ1-2|13|.
TGTGCCGTACCGGACAGGGGGCGGGCTGGCTACACCTTC
CAVPDRGRAGYTF
>.|TRBV10-3|TRBJ1-1|12|.
TGTGCCATCAGTGAAAGGGACACTGAAGCTTTCTTT
CAISERDTEAFF
>TRBD1|TRBV5-6|TRBJ2-3|15|.
TGTGCCAGCAGCCTGGGACAGGGGACCACAGATACGCAGTATTTT
CASSLGQGTTDTQYF
>TRBD2|TRBV24-1|TRBJ2-6|18|.
TGTGCCACCAGTGATTTGCCATCGGGAGGGTTAGGGGCCAACGTCCTGACTTTC
CATSDLPSGGLGANVLTF
>TRBD1|TRBV7-2|TRBJ1-3|15|.
TGTGCCAGCAGGCCTACAGGGGGCTCTGGAAACACCATATATTTT
CASRPTGGSGNTIYF
>.|TRBV27|TRBJ2-1|13|.
TGTGCCAGCAGTTTATCGGGACGGAATGAGCAGTTCTTC
CASSLSGRNEQFF
>TRBD2|TRBV6-5|TRBJ2-7|16|.
TGTGCCAGCAGTTACTCACTAGCGGGAACCCCCTACGAGCAGTACTTC
CASSYSLAGTPYEQYF
>.|TRBV14|TRBJ2-1|18|.
TGTGCCAGCAGCCAAAGCTCCCAACTAGAGAGCTCCTACAATGAGCAGTTCTTC
CASSQSSQLESSYNEQFF
>TRBD1|TRBV29-1|TRBJ2-3|15|few
TGCAGCGTTGAACAAGCGGACAGGGGCACAGATACGCAGTATTTT
CSVEQADRGTDTQYF